One sample yielded the 14 T cell receptor beta chains listed below, sequenced in a study of Graves' ophthalmopathy and Graves' hyperthyroidism. Amplification from RNA transcripts yielded the TCR beta CDR3 regions. Investigators did first-round RT-PCR with HTBI primers, then second-round multiplex PCR. One entry per CDR3 protein results from TCRdb running MiXCR on the multiplex PCR reads. The sample gives about 740,000 distinct CDR3 sequences, 40% of which show up once; roughly 46% is in the top ten. Material: peripheral blood. Source of these receptors: an adult man with Graves' ophthalmopathy.

The J gene is TRBJ2-5, the V gene TRBV24-1; TRBD1 might be the D (5 bases). The germline gives CDR1 KGHDR, CDR2 SFDVKD. This CDR3 has 14 amino acids. V was trimmed by 3 bases and J by 0 bases, leaving 7 bases between them. The CDR3 DNA follows: TGTGCCACCAGTGATGCACAGGACCAAGAGACCCAGTACTTC. Protein sequence: CATSDAQDQETQYF.

This sequence joins TRBV7-9 and TRBJ1-1; D may be TRBD1 (6 bases). Germline lookup yields CDR1 SEHNR and CDR2 FQNEAQ (reference sequence). This CDR3 comprises 16 residues. V was pared by 3 bases and J by 0 bases, with 14 bases between. The CDR3 DNA is TGTGCCAGCAGCTTCGGATGGGGGGACATGAACACTGAAGCTTTCTTT. This encodes CASSFGWGDMNTEAFF. The complete variable domain, with remaining parts taken from reference TRBV7-9 and TRBJ1-1, reads DTGVSQNPRHKITKRGQNVTFRCDPISEHNRLYWYRQTLGQGPEFLTYFQNEAQLEKSRLLSDRFSAERPKGSFSTLEIQRTEQGDSAMYLCASSFGWGDMNTEAFFGQGTRLTVV.

This clonotype has ten or more counts. This sequence joins TRBV11-2 and TRBJ2-5; D uncertain. CDR1 is SGHAT and CDR2 is FQNNGV in the germline V gene. V was cut by 3 bases and J by 5 bases, with 13 bases left in between. CDR3 size: 14 residues. CDR3 coding DNA: TGTGCCAGCAGCTTGGCTTCTCCCCGGGAGACCCAGTACTTC. This translates into CASSLASPRETQYF. Looking up the rest from reference TRBV11-2 and TRBJ2-5 gives the full variable domain: EAGVAQSPRYKIIEKRQSVAFWCNPISGHATLYWYQQILGQGPKLLIQFQNNGVVDDSQLPKDRFSAERLKGVDSTLKIQPAKLEDSAVYLCASSLASPRETQYFGPGTRLLVL.

This clonotype showed up just a few times. V is TRBV19 and J is TRBJ2-7; D remains unclear. This CDR3 region has 14 residues. Germline V gene data show CDR1 as LNHDA and CDR2 as SQIVND (reference sequence). V was clipped by 3 bases and J by 3 bases, with 12 bases between them. The CDR3 region has the DNA TGTGCCAGTAGTATTGGTCCCCAAAACTACGAGCAGTACTTC. Its translation is CASSIGPQNYEQYF. The full variable domain, with the rest looked up from reference TRBV19 and TRBJ2-7, is DGGITQSPKYLFRKEGQNVTLSCEQNLNHDAMYWYRQDPGQGLRLIYYSQIVNDFQKGDIAEGYSVSREKKESFPLTVTSAQKNPTAFYLCASSIGPQNYEQYFGPGTRLTVT.

This clonotype was seen at least ten times. The chain couples TRBV19 to TRBJ1-5; the D is unclear. Germline assignment: CDR1 LNHDA and CDR2 SQIVND (reference sequence). CDR3 length: 12 residues. The V gene lost 6 bases and the J gene lost 6 bases, with 9 bases spanning the gap. The CDR3 bases are TGTGCCAGTAGCCATGACGGTCAGCCCCAGCATTTT. Translating gives CASSHDGQPQHF.

The V call is TRBV20-1, the J call TRBJ2-7, with no clear D. Trimming took 0 bases from V and 0 from J, leaving 12 bases between them. This CDR3 has 15 amino acids. The germline V gene encodes CDR1 DFQATT and CDR2 SNEGSKA (reference sequence). CDR3 in DNA: TGCAGTGCTAGAGATCCGGTCAGTTTCTCCTACGAGCAGTACTTC. Translated, it gives CSARDPVSFSYEQYF.

The J gene is TRBJ1-1, the V gene TRBV20-1; no clear D. Per the germline V gene, CDR1 is DFQATT and CDR2 is SNEGSKA (reference sequence). This CDR3 region has 17 residues. Deletions cut 0 bases from V and 1 base from J, with 18 bases between. The CDR3 region is CSARDHEKSKWNTEAFF. In nucleotides, the CDR3 is TGCAGTGCTAGAGATCATGAGAAATCCAAGTGGAACACTGAAGCTTTCTTT.

The sample holds a few counts of this clonotype. V gene TRBV11-1 combines with J gene TRBJ2-5; TRBD2 aligns across 7 bases. This CDR3 is 15 amino acids long. The germline gives CDR1 SGHAT, CDR2 FQDESV (reference sequence). Unmatched junction bases numbered 13, after V lost 5 bases and J lost 7 bases. The CDR3 nucleotides read TGTGCCAGCAGCCAAGAGACAGCGGGGAAGGGGACCCAGTACTTC. It codes for CASSQETAGKGTQYF.

This clonotype was recorded a few times. The V call is TRBV2, the J call TRBJ2-7; D is ambiguous. CDR3 length: 14 residues. V gave up 2 bases and J gave up 2 bases, with 10 bases separating them. The V gene's germline CDR1 is SNHLY and CDR2 FYNNEI. CDR3 DNA sequence: TGTGCCAGCAGTGAATTGGCAGTACCCTACGAGCAGTACTTC. Encoded protein: CASSELAVPYEQYF. Combining the CDR3 with reference TRBV2 and TRBJ2-7 gives the whole variable domain EPEVTQTPSHQVTQMGQEVILRCVPISNHLYFYWYRQILGQKVEFLVSFYNNEISEKSEIFDDQFSVERPDGSNFTLKIRSTKLEDSAMYFCASSELAVPYEQYFGPGTRLTVT.

This sequence joins TRBV24-1 and TRBJ1-5, with D perhaps TRBD1 (5 bases). The CDR3 has 14 residues. V lost 6 bases, J lost 3 bases, and 11 bases lay in between. Looked up from germline, CDR1 is KGHDR and CDR2 is SFDVKD. CDR3 residues: CATSYGGYNQPQHF. The CDR3 coding sequence is TGTGCCACCAGTTACGGGGGGTACAATCAGCCCCAGCATTTT.

In regard to this clonotype: One end of the junction fails to match germline, which may point to a read error. The chain is built from TRBV7-2 and TRBJ2-5; the D gene could be TRBD1 or TRBD2 (6 bases each). Per the germline V gene, CDR1 is SGHTA and CDR2 is FQGNSA. The CDR3 is 16 amino acids. This chain's CDR3 is CASSPRGAGDQETQHF. The CDR3 coding sequence is TGTGCCAGCAGCCCTAGGGGGGCAGGGGACCAAGAGACCCAGCACTTC.

This clonotype was recorded at least ten times. The genes are TRBV29-1 and TRBJ1-2, with D unresolved. CDR3 size: 10 residues. V was trimmed by 0 bases and J by 10 bases, leaving 6 bases between them. The germline V gene encodes CDR1 SQVTM and CDR2 ANQGSEA. DNA for the CDR3: TGCAGCGTTGAAGATCCCGTCTACACCTTC. Translation gives CSVEDPVYTF. The entire variable domain, with the rest obtained from reference TRBV29-1 and TRBJ1-2, is as follows: SAVISQKPSRDICQRGTSLTIQCQVDSQVTMMFWYRQQPGQSLTLIATANQGSEATYESGFVIDKFPISRPNLTFSTLTVSNMSPEDSSIYLCSVEDPVYTFGSGTRLTVV.

Notes on this clonotype: One junction end disagrees with the germline gene, perhaps due to a read error. The chain has TRBV10-3 and TRBJ1-1, with a weak D call TRBD1 (6 bases). The germline gives CDR1 ENHRY, CDR2 SYGVKD. The CDR3 extends over 15 amino acids. For the CDR3, the DNA is TGTGCCAGCAGTTCTAAGGGGGGGGGTAGCTCTGAAGCTTTCTTT. Residues: CASSSKGGGSSEAFF.

The chain uses TRBV5-1 and TRBJ1-3, with D unresolved. This CDR3 spans 18 amino acids. Germline-derived CDR1 and CDR2 are SGHRS and YFSETQ. Trimming cost V 2 bases and J 0 bases, with 18 bases left between them. CDR3 coding DNA: TGCGCCAGCAGCTTTTCGCCCTCTAGAGCCGGCTCTGGAAACACCATATATTTT. Translated: CASSFSPSRAGSGNTIYF.